What follows is one T cell receptor (beta chain) and its context. This clone was found a few times. Its antigen remains unidentified. Base qualities are not provided; no much larger clone lies one nucleotide away. Cut back by 8 bases and 3 bases, the V and J ends lie 12 bases apart. Spanning cysteine to phenylalanine, the CDR3 consists of 13 amino acids. Just the 39-base CDR3 DNA is kept, in frame starting at base 1. CDR1 and CDR2 are read off the germline V gene as MNHEY and SVGAGI. Library creation used the immunoSEQ multiplex PCR assay. Per the original workflow: The Chao-Jaccard similarity index and the number of shared clonotypes were used to measure repertoire overlap between subsets. Held by TCRdb, this immuneACCESS table contains in-frame sequences only and omits some clones. Under half of the omission traces to an unresolved V gene where checked; the cause of the rest is unknown. V, J and clone size reflect that table, while D and trimming were determined from the DNA. In this sample the table shows approximately 75,000 clones, about four fifths of which occur a single time. About 0.5% of the sample comes from the top ten.

The sample is drawn from a study of CD4 T cell repertoires in COVID-19 (dated by TCRdb to 2020 to 2023). Regarding the study in general: To analyze cross-reactivity, the CFSE-low cells were expanded with IL-2 for approximately 10 days and then labeled again and restimulated with spike proteins from other coronaviruses. Naturally processed CD4+ T cell responses to SARS-CoV-2 spike and nucleoprotein were characterized in COVID-19-recovered individuals, and clonal composition was assessed by TCR Vbeta sequencing. TCR Vbeta repertoire analysis of SARS-CoV-2-reactive T cells was conducted at the subset level in a few recovered individuals.

This specimen's time point label, interpreted: sample from a COVID-19-recovered individual after infection. Patients who had recovered from mild-to-severe COVID-19 served as donors. Uncultured memory T cell samples were subjected to sequencing directly after ex vivo isolation. CD4+ total memory, central memory, effector memory and circulating T follicular helper cells were isolated from peripheral blood mononuclear cells. The full study reports these points: Between about 6 and 28% of SARS-CoV-2 clonotypes were also detected in SARS-CoV and/or HKU1 spike-stimulated secondary cultures, consistent with cross-reactivity. Several of the most expanded SARS-CoV-2-reactive clonotypes were present in two or all three memory subsets, which suggests intraclonal diversification.

This chain is built from TRBV6-5 and TRBJ2-3; no confident D gene assignment can be made. The TCR comes from a human donor who had COVID-19. Specimen: CD4+ T cells from peripheral blood, collected after recovery from COVID-19. The DNA reads as follows: TGTGCCAGCGTCTTATTAGGGACAGATACGCAGTATTTT. This sequence encodes CASVLLGTDTQYF.